The sequence of this T cell receptor (beta chain) was determined in a study of cytomegalovirus exposure and HLA in healthy donors. Whole-study findings and limits: The classifier, whose performance was assessed in both the original and validation cohorts, reportedly diagnosed cytomegalovirus status with high specificity and sensitivity. Cytomegalovirus-associated status was assigned to roughly 160 TCR beta chains. The dataset shows that most TCR sequences were rare, while some public TCRs occurred in many donors.

J gave up 2 bases and V 5 bases, and 3 bases lay outside the gene matches. CDR3 length: 13 amino acids. Germline loops: CDR1 GTSNPN, CDR2 SVGIG (reference sequence). Clones were read by immunoSEQ multiplex PCR, and TCRdb kept only the in-frame ones, dropping some. Among roughly 140,000 clones, roughly nine tenths were seen once, and the ten largest hold 0.55% to 0.8%. A word on this clone: Its specificity is unknown.

The sequenced sample was PBMCs. This chain connects TRBV30 to TRBJ2-3; TRBD2 agrees at 8 bases. The clonotype originates from a man aged 18 to 29 in good health and CMV-seronegative. The DNA for the CDR3 is TGTGCCTGGGTAGCGGGACCCACAGATACGCAGTATTTT. Its protein is CAWVAGPTDTQYF.